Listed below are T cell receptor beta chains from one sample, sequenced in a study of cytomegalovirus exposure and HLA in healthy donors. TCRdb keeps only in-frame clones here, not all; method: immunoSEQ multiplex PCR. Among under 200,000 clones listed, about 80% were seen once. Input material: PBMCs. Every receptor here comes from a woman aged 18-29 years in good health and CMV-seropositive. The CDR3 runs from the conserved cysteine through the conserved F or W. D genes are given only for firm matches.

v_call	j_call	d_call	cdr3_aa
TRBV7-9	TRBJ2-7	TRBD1	CASSFAGTGGHEQYF
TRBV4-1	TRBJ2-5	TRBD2	CASSPILLAGEETQYF
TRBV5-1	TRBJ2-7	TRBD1	CASSLHRGSPSYEQYF
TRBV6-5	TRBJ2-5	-	CASSYGGGRQYF
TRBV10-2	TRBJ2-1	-	CASSEIWGDDEQFF
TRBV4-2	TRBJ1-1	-	CASSLSMNTEAFF
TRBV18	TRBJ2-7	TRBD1	CASSPRDRGKEQYF
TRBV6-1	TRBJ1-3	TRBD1	CASRVTGGDGNTIYF
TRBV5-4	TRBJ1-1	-	CASSLEVGLQRTEAFF
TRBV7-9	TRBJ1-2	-	CASSLGGQWINYGYTF
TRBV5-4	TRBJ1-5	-	CASSLRGNQPQHF
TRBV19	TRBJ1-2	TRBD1	CASSIPGQGYGYTF
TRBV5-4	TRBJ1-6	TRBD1	CASSLRDRDNSPLHF
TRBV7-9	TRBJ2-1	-	CASSSGENEQFF
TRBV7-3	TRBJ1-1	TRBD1	CASRRGTGGASGEAFF
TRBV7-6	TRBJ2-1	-	CASSGQPKNEQFF
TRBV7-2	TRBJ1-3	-	CAREDGPSSGNTIYF
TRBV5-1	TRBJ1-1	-	CASSYDSTEAFF
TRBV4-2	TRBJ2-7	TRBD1	CASSREGTGLYEQYF
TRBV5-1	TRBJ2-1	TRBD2	CASSLAGGHNEQFF
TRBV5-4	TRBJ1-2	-	CASSLTGETYGYTF